These 5 T cell receptor beta chains were all obtained from the same sample, sequenced in a study of blood T cell repertoires in COVID-19. Repertoires were generated with immunoSEQ multiplex PCR, while TCRdb's copy carries only in-frame clones and drops some. The sample lists about 200,000 clones, 88% seen once, with more than 1.4% in the top ten. The sequencing input was peripheral blood. Receptors originate from a young man with active or convalescent COVID-19.

The chain uses TRBV5-8 and TRBJ2-1, with D possibly matching TRBD2 (6 bases). Per germline, CDR1 SGHTS and CDR2 YDEGEE. The CDR3 sequence is 16 residues long. V gave up 4 bases and J gave up 7 bases, with 21 bases separating them. The CDR3 bases are TGTGCCAGCAGCGCGGACCCGAATACGGGGGTTAATGAGCAGTTCTTC. Translation: CASSADPNTGVNEQFF.

This sequence joins TRBV20-1 and TRBJ2-7; 8 bases match TRBD1. J was trimmed by 6 bases and V by 3 bases; bases with no gene match: 13. From germline, CDR1 is DFQATT and CDR2 SNEGSKA (reference sequence). CDR3 length: 15 residues. The CDR3 spells CSASGLGTGSSEQYF. The DNA of the CDR3 is TGCAGTGCTAGTGGGCTCGGGACAGGCTCGAGCGAGCAGTACTTC.

This rearrangement joins TRBV29-1 to TRBJ2-5, with 7 bases that match TRBD2. V was pared by 3 bases and J by 7 bases, with 5 bases of the junction left unmatched. From germline, CDR1 is SQVTM and CDR2 ANQGSEA. The CDR3 sequence is 12 residues long. CDR3 nucleotide sequence: TGCAGCGTTGACACAGGACTAGGGACCCAGTACTTC. This encodes CSVDTGLGTQYF. Full variable domain (rest looked up from reference TRBV29-1 and TRBJ2-5): SAVISQKPSRDICQRGTSLTIQCQVDSQVTMMFWYRQQPGQSLTLIATANQGSEATYESGFVIDKFPISRPNLTFSTLTVSNMSPEDSSIYLCSVDTGLGTQYFGPGTRLLVL.

J is TRBJ2-3 and V is TRBV27; D is perhaps TRBD2 (6 bases). Germline CDR1 is MNHEY and CDR2 is SMNVEV (reference sequence). The CDR3 contains 17 residues. Trimming removed 5 bases at V and 2 bases at J, with 20 bases between. CDR3 sequence: CASSPQAGRKHTDTQYF. In nucleotides, the CDR3 is TGTGCCAGCAGTCCGCAAGCGGGTCGGAAACACACAGATACGCAGTATTTT.

This clone was recorded a few times. The rearrangement joins TRBV18 to TRBJ1-4, with a tentative D call TRBD1 (6 bases). Deletions cut 2 bases from V and 8 bases from J, with 18 bases between. The CDR3 loop spans 16 amino acids. Germline V gene data show CDR1 as KGHSH and CDR2 as LQKENI. The CDR3 is CASSPVGGTRSEKLFF. The CDR3, as DNA: TGTGCCAGCTCACCAGTCGGGGGGACACGGTCGGAAAAACTGTTTTTT. Full variable domain (missing parts from reference TRBV18 and TRBJ1-4): NAGVMQNPRHLVRRRGQEARLRCSPMKGHSHVYWYRQLPEEGLKFMVYLQKENIIDESGMPKERFSAEFPKEGPSILRIQQVVRGDSAAYFCASSPVGGTRSEKLFFGSGTQLSVL.